The 24 T cell receptor beta chains listed next were all sequenced from one sample in a study of shared clonotypes between healthy human individuals. Method: immunoSEQ multiplex PCR; TCRdb's copy keeps in-frame clones and lacks some. The sample consists of about 700,000 clones, about 92% of them appearing once. CD45RO-negative CD8 cells positively selected for CCR7 made up the naive population, which excluded terminally differentiated effector memory CD45RA+ cells. Sequencing input: naive CD8+ T cells sorted from blood. The receptors derive from a man aged 25-40 years in good health.

The V gene is TRBV4-2, the J gene TRBJ1-2, with D possibly matching TRBD1 (6 bases). The V gene lost 0 bases and the J gene lost 4 bases, with 12 bases spanning the gap. The CDR3 runs 15 residues. In germline, CDR1 is LGHNA, CDR2 YNFKEQ. The CDR3: CASSQDGGTTYGYTF. The CDR3 region has the DNA TGTGCCAGCAGCCAAGATGGCGGGACAACCTATGGCTACACCTTC.

J is TRBJ2-5 and V is TRBV4-3; D is possibly TRBD1 (6 bases). Trimming left V 1 base short and J 7 bases short, with 16 bases between. The CDR3 length is 15 residues. CDR1 is LGHNA, CDR2 YSLEER, per germline. CDR3 in DNA: TGCGCCAGCAGCCAAGGGACAGCGGACGGGCGGACCCAGTACTTC. Its translation is CASSQGTADGRTQYF.

The chain links TRBV7-9 to TRBJ1-2; 8 bases line up with TRBD1. Trimming at V came to 6 bases and at J to 3 bases, leaving 6 bases not matched to a gene. CDR1 SEHNR and CDR2 FQNEAQ come from the germline V gene (reference sequence). The CDR3 totals 14 residues. The chain's CDR3 is CASRPPGQDYGYTF. CDR3 bases: TGTGCCAGCAGACCCCCGGGACAGGACTATGGCTACACCTTC.

The J gene is TRBJ2-2, the V gene TRBV7-9, with D possibly being TRBD1 (6 bases). The CDR3 loop spans 15 amino acids. Germline V gene data show CDR1 as SEHNR and CDR2 as FQNEAQ (reference sequence). Deletions cut 5 bases from V and 3 bases from J, with 13 bases between. CDR3 nucleotide sequence: TGTGCCAGCAGCCCGCCTGAGGGGGACACCGGGGAGCTGTTTTTT. This codes for CASSPPEGDTGELFF.

The chain uses TRBV27 and TRBJ2-7, with 7 bases matching TRBD2. The CDR3 runs to 16 residues. J gave up 7 bases and V 5 bases, and 17 bases lay outside the gene matches. From germline, CDR1 is MNHEY and CDR2 SMNVEV (reference sequence). CDR3 DNA sequence: TGTGCCAGCAGTCCCGGACTAGATTTCCTTTCTCGGGAGCAGTACTTC. It specifies CASSPGLDFLSREQYF.

The chain recombines TRBV29-1 with TRBJ2-5; D unresolved. TRBJ2-7 matches the DNA end more closely, so the J call is doubtful. Germline values: CDR1 SQVTM, CDR2 ANQGSEA. The CDR3 covers 17 residues. Here the CDR3 reads CSVEDVRSRADSYEQYF. The CDR3 DNA follows: TGCAGCGTTGAAGATGTTCGAAGTAGGGCGGATTCCTACGAGCAGTACTTC.

The chain couples TRBV2 to TRBJ1-2; perhaps TRBD1 as D (5 bases). CDR1 SNHLY and CDR2 FYNNEI come from the germline V gene. Trimming left V 8 bases short and J 7 bases short, with 20 bases between. This CDR3 has 14 amino acids. The CDR3 DNA sequence: TGTGCCAGCCCTCGAGGGCAGGGTACCGGTGGCTACACCTTC. Its translation is CASPRGQGTGGYTF.

This clone was observed a single time. This sequence joins TRBV5-5 and TRBJ1-5; D unresolved. Deletions cut 1 base from V and 1 base from J, with 9 bases between. The germline CDR1 and CDR2 sequences are SGHKS and YYEKEE (reference sequence). This CDR3 contains 15 residues. In DNA form, the CDR3 reads TGTGCCAGCAGCTTGATGACTTCGAGCAATCAGCCCCAGCATTTT. It is translated as CASSLMTSSNQPQHF.

The V call is TRBV19, the J call TRBJ1-2; no clear D gene. The CDR3 runs to 12 residues. V lost 5 bases and J lost 9, with 13 bases in between. Per the germline V gene, CDR1 is LNHDA and CDR2 is SQIVND (reference sequence). DNA of the CDR3: TGTGCCAGTAGTGATCCAGTCTTTCGCTACACCTTC. As protein: CASSDPVFRYTF.

The chain links TRBV5-8 to TRBJ2-1, with 8 bases matching TRBD2. V shed 0 bases, J shed 3 bases, and the junction held 5 bases outside the gene matches. The CDR3 totals 16 residues. Per germline, CDR1 SGHTS and CDR2 YDEGEE. The CDR3 spells CASSLAGTSFYNEQFF. The CDR3 DNA reads TGTGCCAGCAGCTTGGCCGGGACTAGTTTCTACAATGAGCAGTTCTTC.

The rearrangement links TRBV10-2 to TRBJ2-3, with D perhaps matching TRBD1 or TRBD2 (5 bases each). Trimming took off 2 bases at V and 2 bases at J, with 11 bases between the two ends. Germline CDR1 and CDR2: WSHSY and SAAADI. The CDR3 contains 15 residues. CDR3 sequence: CASSEGTLPTDTQYF. In nucleotides, the CDR3 is TGCGCCAGCAGTGAGGGGACCCTTCCCACAGATACGCAGTATTTT.

The chain joins TRBV5-3 to TRBJ2-5; D gene unclear. TRBV5-3 is recorded as an ORF, its role being uncertain. This CDR3 spans 11 amino acids. With 1 base removed from V and 5 bases from J, the gap between germline ends came to 3 bases. As DNA, the CDR3 is TGTGCCAGAAGCTTGCGGGAGACCCAGTACTTC. It encodes CARSLRETQYF.

The chain is built from TRBV29-1 and TRBJ2-1; 9 nucleotides agree with TRBD2. This CDR3 has 15 residues. From germline, CDR1 is SQVTM and CDR2 ANQGSEA. The junction had 6 bases not matched to a gene; V was cut back by 4 bases and J by 2 bases. CDR3 amino acids: CSVVTTSGAYNEQFF. The CDR3 nucleotides read TGCAGCGTTGTCACGACTAGCGGCGCCTACAATGAGCAGTTCTTC.

The gene calls are TRBV28 and TRBJ1-5; 9 positions agree with TRBD1. Germline V CDR1 and CDR2: MDHEN, SYDVKM. CDR3 length: 16 residues. Trimming removed 5 bases from V and 3 bases from J; junction bases left unmatched: 8. CDR3 sequence (DNA): TGTGCCAGCAGTCGCCGGGACAGGGTAGACAATCAGCCCCAGCATTTT. It translates to CASSRRDRVDNQPQHF.

The chain links TRBV7-9 to TRBJ1-2; D is uncertain. V lost 1 base and J 4 bases, leaving 10 bases between the germline ends. Germline lookup yields CDR1 SEHNR and CDR2 FQNEAQ (reference sequence). The CDR3 has 14 amino acids. The CDR3 sequence: CASSLGYSPYGYTF. In nucleotides, the CDR3 is TGTGCCAGCAGCTTAGGGTACAGCCCCTATGGCTACACCTTC. Filled out from reference TRBV7-9 and TRBJ1-2, the complete variable domain reads DTGVSQNPRHKITKRGQNVTFRCDPISEHNRLYWYRQTLGQGPEFLTYFQNEAQLEKSRLLSDRFSAERPKGSFSTLEIQRTEQGDSAMYLCASSLGYSPYGYTFGSGTRLTVV.

A word on this clone: Distinct nucleotide sequences in the sample also encode this CDR3. The chain links TRBV27 to TRBJ2-3; no clear D. Germline CDR1 and CDR2: MNHEY and SMNVEV (reference sequence). Deletions cut 1 base from V and 3 bases from J, with 8 bases between. The CDR3 covers 14 residues. The CDR3 sequence: CASSLWRGTDTQYF. In DNA form, the CDR3 reads TGTGCCAGCAGTTTATGGAGAGGAACAGATACGCAGTATTTT.

The rearrangement joins TRBV6-5 to TRBJ2-1; D possibly corresponds to TRBD2 (6 bases). The V gene lost 0 bases and the J gene lost 7 bases, with 13 bases spanning the gap. The germline gives CDR1 MNHEY, CDR2 SVGAGI. The CDR3 runs to 15 residues. CDR3 DNA sequence: TGTGCCAGCAGTTACTCGAACCGGGGGTATAATGAGCAGTTCTTC. It encodes CASSYSNRGYNEQFF.

Notes on this clone: Other nucleotide sequences in the sample specify the same CDR3. The chain recombines TRBV9 with TRBJ2-3; D is tentatively TRBD1 or TRBD2 (5 bases each). Germline assignment: CDR1 SGDLS and CDR2 YYNGEE. Trimming left V 0 bases short and J 0 bases short, with 8 bases between. CDR3 length: 15 residues. The CDR3 nucleotides are TGTGCCAGCAGCGTAGCCGGGGCTAGCACAGATACGCAGTATTTT. Protein product: CASSVAGASTDTQYF.

This clone was recorded a few times. The gene calls are TRBV27 and TRBJ1-5; D remains ambiguous. CDR1 is MNHEY, CDR2 SMNVEV, per germline (reference sequence). V was trimmed by 2 bases and J by 2 bases, leaving 1 base between them. This CDR3 spans 12 amino acids. The CDR3 DNA reads as TGTGCCAGCAGTTTAGGCAATCAGCCCCAGCATTTT. Translating it yields CASSLGNQPQHF.

This clone was counted only a few times. The V gene is TRBV7-2, the J gene TRBJ1-2; D is perhaps TRBD1 (6 bases). This CDR3 comprises 11 residues. Germline CDR1 is SGHTA and CDR2 is FQGNSA. This CDR3 is CFSGEDYGYTF. In DNA, the CDR3 is TGTTTCTCAGGGGAGGACTATGGCTACACCTTC.

The chain links TRBV7-9 to TRBJ2-1; 8 bases align to TRBD1. Germline V lookup: CDR1 SEHNR, CDR2 FQNEAQ (reference sequence). V was pared by 5 bases and J by 7 bases, with 10 bases of the junction left unmatched. The CDR3 contains 15 residues. The CDR3 coding sequence is TGTGCCAGCAGCGAGCGACAGGGGTCAGATAATGAGCAGTTCTTC. Translating gives CASSERQGSDNEQFF.

J is TRBJ2-7 and V is TRBV27, with D tentatively TRBD2 (5 bases). The CDR3 is 15 amino acids. Germline CDR1 and CDR2: MNHEY and SMNVEV (reference sequence). V was trimmed by 8 bases and J by 5 bases, leaving 22 bases between them. In DNA form, the CDR3 reads TGTGCCAGCGGCTATATACCTCTGGGGAGTAACGAGCAGTACTTC. Translating it yields CASGYIPLGSNEQYF.

V is TRBV27 and J is TRBJ2-1; 9 positions match TRBD2. After removal of 5 bases from V and 7 bases from J, the junction contained 15 bases not matched to a gene. The CDR3 runs 17 residues. CDR1 is MNHEY and CDR2 is SMNVEV in the germline V gene (reference sequence). Here the CDR3 reads CASSPQLAGVIQNEQFF. In DNA form, the CDR3 reads TGTGCCAGCAGTCCCCAATTAGCGGGAGTGATACAAAATGAGCAGTTCTTC.

The chain is built from TRBV7-9 and TRBJ2-7; D might be TRBD1 or TRBD2, each matching 5 bases. This CDR3 is built from 15 residues. The germline V gene has CDR1 SEHNR and CDR2 FQNEAQ (reference sequence). Trimming stripped 5 bases from V and 3 bases from J, with 17 bases between. This chain's CDR3 is CASSPSRDADYEQYF. CDR3 DNA sequence: TGTGCCAGCAGCCCTTCTCGGGACGCGGACTACGAGCAGTACTTC.